This T cell receptor beta chain was identified during a study of cytomegalovirus exposure and HLA in healthy donors (dated by TCRdb to the late 2010s). Regarding the research as a whole: In an earlier analysis of roughly 500 of the donors, 276 Gb of sequence data and some 120 million unique TCR beta sequences from about 190 million T cells were reported. HLA typing included class I and class II loci at four-digit resolution. Using immunosequencing, the study profiled T cell repertoires from fewer than 700 subjects and related those repertoires to cytomegalovirus serostatus. In a later genetic analysis, genome-wide SNP genotypes for about 55% of the roughly 700 donors were used, and that subset was treated as a discovery cohort. The study was designed to test whether signatures of past pathogen exposure could be identified by cataloging public T cell receptors. Among some 410 genotyped donors of the cohort, an average of around 240,000 unique TCR beta nucleotide sequences was sequenced per donor, of which 15% to 20% were non-productive. To study patterns of TCR occurrence, a later analysis re-analyzed previously published TCR beta repertoires from 666 donors and added high-resolution HLA genotyping. Of the 350 to 450 genotyped donors, 65% to 90% were placed in the genetic ancestry cluster associated with self-reported Caucasian donors. Every discovery cohort repertoire had been produced on one sequencing platform. A separate validation cohort of roughly 130 different subjects was used in addition to the roughly 670-subject first cohort. Alongside the repertoire data, information on donor age, sex, ethnicity and CMV serostatus was compiled. In an earlier analysis of 587 of the donors, high-throughput TCR beta sequencing was used to judge whether each TCR beta V gene segment behaved as functional or pseudogenic. Typing coverage differed by locus: A, B, C, DRB1 and DQB1 were typed in about 629-640 donors, DQA1 in about 510, DPA1 in 606, and DPB1 in 400 to 490. The study combined high-throughput TCR immunosequencing, statistical association of individual TCRs with disease status, and machine learning to predict cytomegalovirus infection status. An early release covering around 630 HLA-typed donors comprised approximately 290 gigabases of sequencing data and 85 million or so unique TCR sequences. Because of strong linkage in the cohort, roughly five DR-DQ haplotypes were treated as single units for association and clustering. The later analysis used no new phenotypic data to find candidate immune exposures, relying instead on TCR beta sequences and their occurrence across donors. The investigation overall reported the following: In a later genetic analysis, fewer N-insertions in productive TCRs were reported among donors in an Asian-associated ancestry cluster than the 666-donor mean. Across donors, most TCR sequences were observed very rarely, whereas some public TCRs were present in many individuals. Correlated functional status among segregating V segments might reflect linkage disequilibrium, but an unknown experimental factor could not be ruled out. In a later analysis, HLA-associated TCR beta chains were found to be more clonally expanded and to have lower generation probabilities than equally common non-associated chains. Cytomegalovirus status was reported to be diagnosed by the classifier with high specificity and sensitivity in both the original and validation cohorts. Strong co-occurrence of HLA alleles, especially DR and DQ, made assigning TCR associations to individual alleles difficult. Some IMGT-functional V segments, including TRBV6-2 and TRBV6-3, could not be distinguished by the 87-base-pair reads and were therefore excluded. A cluster of highly shared sequence variants was judged likely to represent a technical artifact of the sequencing pipeline. The earlier analysis of nearly 600 of the donors excluded 15 to 20 rarely observed V segments, including chromosome 9 orphons, because counts were too low. In the study, 150 to 200 TCR beta chains were listed as associated with cytomegalovirus. A further reported finding was that TCR beta sequences accurately predicted the HLA-A and HLA-B alleles for most subjects in the first cohort. An association between a missense DCLRE1C variant and V-gene and J-gene trimming of TCR beta chains was found in a later genetic analysis and replicated in an independent cohort. Three of the identified cytomegalovirus-associated TCR beta chains were confirmed in vitro to be specific for cytomegalovirus antigens. Only TCR beta chains were sequenced in this cohort, and the absence of alpha or paired-chain data limited detectable features. It was suggested by the authors that the approach could potentially be generalized to other disease states and immunological phenotypes. In an earlier analysis of around 500 of the donors, most TCR beta V segments appeared in productive rearrangements about 87% or about 30% of the time, broadly matching IMGT annotations. Several of the top co-occurrence clusters appeared to be linked to parvovirus B19, influenza, CMV and Epstein-Barr virus, according to a later analysis. A later analysis found that TCR association rates varied across HLA loci, with DRB1 alleles showing the most associated TCRs and HLA-C alleles the fewest. Because some donors lacked HLA typing at each locus, the association tests relied only on the typed subset. A later analysis associated 16,951 TCR beta sequences with specific HLA alleles at a false discovery rate of 0.05. Most CMV-associated TCR beta chains appeared to be HLA-restricted in a later analysis, and the HLA associations seemed to be driven largely by CMV exposure. Sequencing depth was assumed to be roughly uniform across donors in the presence/absence analyses, though that assumption may not hold. The only immune exposure information available for the cohort was CMV serostatus.

The library was prepared using the immunoSEQ multiplex PCR assay. For the multiplex PCR, a mixture combining 60 forward primers for TCR Vbeta segments and 13 reverse primers for TCR Jbeta segments was used. The CDR3 region of rearranged TCR beta genes was amplified from genomic DNA by a multiplex PCR assay. The amplified TCR beta libraries were sequenced on the Illumina HiSeq System as 87-base-pair reads. In the original analysis: In a later analysis, tens of millions of unique TCR beta chains were counted across the 650 to 750 repertoires, and around 11 million of these chains were shared by at least two donors. Raw reads were error-corrected and collapsed into unique sequences by a nearest-neighbor algorithm in which closely related sequences were merged to remove PCR and sequencing errors. V, D and J gene segments were assigned by aligning CDR3 sequences to IMGT reference sequences. For a sequence to be retained, a match of at least six nucleotides to both a V gene segment and a J gene segment was required. A rearrangement was called productive if the CDR3 had no stop codons and remained in frame with V and J, and every other rearrangement was called non-productive. CDR3 was defined according to IMGT convention as the region running from the second conserved V-encoded cysteine to the conserved J-encoded phenylalanine. In an earlier analysis of 587 of the donors, sequences lacking an unambiguous match to a single V gene segment were excluded. An earlier analysis of about 590 of the donors classified V segments as functional when productive rearrangements were above 56.7% and as segregating when the standard deviation between donors was above 5%. A statistical classification framework was developed to diagnose cytomegalovirus status using the catalog of TCR beta chain sequences. A later analysis assigned V and J genes by comparing TCR nucleotide sequences with IMGT/GENE-DB human TR gene sequences. A later analysis assigned CDR3 sequences and most-parsimonious VDJ recombination scenarios with the TCRdist pipeline. In a later analysis, each TCR beta chain was defined by its CDR3 amino acid sequence together with its V-gene family, and reads lacking a unique V-gene family were excluded. As a way to deal with suspected cross-contamination and a sequencing artifact, a later analysis dropped 450 to 600 nucleotide sequences that were highly shared and had low generation probability. For each public chain, a later analysis derived a clonal expansion index from normalized ranks of inferred template counts within each repertoire. A later analysis computed generation probabilities with a VDJ recombination model fitted to out-of-frame rearrangements, and checked the results against IGoR. In a later analysis, TCR-TCR, TCR-HLA and TCR-CMV co-occurrence was scored with hypergeometric tests, and a repertoire-size bias correction was applied to TCR pairs. In a later analysis, false discovery rates were estimated by permuting HLA or CMV assignments 20 times. In a later analysis, co-occurring TCRs were grouped using DBSCAN, with TCRdist sequence similarity added in when clustering inside HLA-allele-positive subsets. For co-occurrence clustering, repertoires with fewer than 30,000 or more than 120,000 public chains were excluded, along with about five repertoires with anomalous nucleotide sharing. This is the immuneACCESS table as TCRdb keeps it, with only in-frame sequences that have V and J called. A part of the clones is gone; compared with another copy, unresolved V genes explain less than half, and the rest is unexplained. That table gives V, J and clone size, and the DNA gave D and trimming. In this sample the table shows about 95,000 clones, 77% of which occur a single time. In total, the top ten clones hold about 5% of the sample.

Turning to this clone: Its target antigen remains unknown. Within one base of it there is no much larger clone, and no base qualities were kept.

V gives up 3 bases and J gives up 10 bases, and the segment between their germline ends measures 24 bases. Taken from the germline V gene (reference sequence), the CDR1 and CDR2 loops are LNHDA and SQIVND. The CDR3 contains 16 residues, cysteine and phenylalanine counted. Just CDR3 DNA is preserved here, 48 bases in frame from base 1. The cohort consisted of 666 healthy bone marrow donors. At the time of sampling, all cohort members were nominally healthy, though unrecorded immune exposures were likely present. The donor was CMV seronegative and was included in the group of around 320 seronegative cohort members. A peripheral blood sample was collected from each donor, and TCR beta sequencing was performed on peripheral blood mononuclear cells. The Qiagen DNeasy Blood Extraction Kit was used to extract genomic DNA from the blood cell samples.

This sequence uses TRBV19 and TRBJ1-1, with the D gene uncertain. This TCR derives from a woman between 40 and 50 years old in good health and CMV-seronegative. The sample comprised PBMCs. The CDR3 sequence is CASSISLSQDLEGAFF. In nucleotides, the sequence is TGTGCCAGTAGTATTTCCCTCAGTCAGGACTTAGAAGGAGCTTTCTTT.